This T cell receptor (beta chain) was obtained from a study of T cells in Graves' hyperthyroidism and ophthalmopathy. Researchers took RNA transcripts and amplified the TCR beta CDR3 regions from them. A first-round RT-PCR of the TCR CDR3 used the HTBI primer set. TCRdb fed the multiplex PCR reads into MiXCR, producing one record per CDR3 protein. The table includes approximately 620,000 distinct CDR3 sequences, about 16% detected once. The V segment lost 5 bases and the J segment 7 bases; nucleotides outside the gene matches: 9. The CDR3 loop spans 15 amino acids. Study findings and constraints: Most thyroid clonotypes expanded above 0.001 appeared in blood too.

Regarding this clonotype: Its antigen is not identified.

The chain links TRBV12-3 or TRBV12-4 to TRBJ1-4, with TRBD1 matching over 8 bases. The sequenced sample was blood. The receptor was derived from a woman in her 40s with Graves' ophthalmopathy. The DNA for the CDR3 is TGTGCCAGCAGTCCACAGGGGGGCAGGGGTGAAAAACTGTTTTTT. This sequence encodes CASSPQGGRGEKLFF.